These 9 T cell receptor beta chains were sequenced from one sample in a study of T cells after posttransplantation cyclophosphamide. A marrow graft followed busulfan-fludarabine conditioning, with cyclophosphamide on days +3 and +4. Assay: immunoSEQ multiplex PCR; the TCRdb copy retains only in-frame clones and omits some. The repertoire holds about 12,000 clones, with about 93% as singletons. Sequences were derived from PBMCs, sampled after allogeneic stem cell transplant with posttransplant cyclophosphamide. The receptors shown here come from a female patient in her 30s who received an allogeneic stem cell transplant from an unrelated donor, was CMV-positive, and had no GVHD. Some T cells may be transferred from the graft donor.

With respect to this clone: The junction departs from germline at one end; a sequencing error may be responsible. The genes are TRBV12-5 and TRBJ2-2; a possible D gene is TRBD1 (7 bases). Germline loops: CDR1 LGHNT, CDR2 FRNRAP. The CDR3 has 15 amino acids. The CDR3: CASREEGAKTGELFF. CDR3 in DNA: TGTGCTAGTCGAGAGGAGGGGGCGAAGACCGGGGAGCTGTTTTTT.

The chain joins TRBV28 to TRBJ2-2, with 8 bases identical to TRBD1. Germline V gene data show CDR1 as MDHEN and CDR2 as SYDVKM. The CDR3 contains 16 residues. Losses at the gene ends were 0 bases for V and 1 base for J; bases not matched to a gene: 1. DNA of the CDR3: TGTGCCAGCAGTTTATGGGGGACAGGGAACACCGGGGAGCTGTTTTTT. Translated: CASSLWGTGNTGELFF.

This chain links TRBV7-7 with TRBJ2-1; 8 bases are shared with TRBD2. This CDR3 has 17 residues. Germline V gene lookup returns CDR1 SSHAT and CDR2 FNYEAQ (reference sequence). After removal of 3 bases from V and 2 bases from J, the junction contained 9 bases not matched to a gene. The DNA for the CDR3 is TGTGCCAGCAGCTTGAGCGGGAGCTCTCTCACCTACAATGAGCAGTTCTTC. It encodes CASSLSGSSLTYNEQFF. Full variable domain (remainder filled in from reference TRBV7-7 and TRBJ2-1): GAGVSQSPRYKVTKRGQDVTLRCDPISSHATLYWYQQALGQGPEFLTYFNYEAQPDKSGLPSDRFSAERPEGSISTLTIQRTEQRDSAMYRCASSLSGSSLTYNEQFFGPGTRLTVL.

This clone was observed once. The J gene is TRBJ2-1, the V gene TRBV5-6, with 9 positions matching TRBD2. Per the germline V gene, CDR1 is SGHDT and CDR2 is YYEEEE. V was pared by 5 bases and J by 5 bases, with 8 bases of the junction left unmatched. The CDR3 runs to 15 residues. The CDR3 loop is CASRFGLAQNNEQFF. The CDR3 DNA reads TGTGCCAGCAGATTTGGACTAGCGCAGAACAATGAGCAGTTCTTC.

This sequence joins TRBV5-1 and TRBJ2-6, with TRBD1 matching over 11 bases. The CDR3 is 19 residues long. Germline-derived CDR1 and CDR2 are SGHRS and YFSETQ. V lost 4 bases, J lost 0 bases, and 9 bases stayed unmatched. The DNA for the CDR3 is TGCGCCAGCAGCACCCGGACAGGGGGCTTTGACTCTGGGGCCAACGTCCTGACTTTC. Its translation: CASSTRTGGFDSGANVLTF.

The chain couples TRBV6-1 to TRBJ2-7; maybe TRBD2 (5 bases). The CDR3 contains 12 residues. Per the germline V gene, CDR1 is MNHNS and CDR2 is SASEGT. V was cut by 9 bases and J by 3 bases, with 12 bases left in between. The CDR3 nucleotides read TGTGCCAGTGACCGGGATCGCTACGAGCAGTACTTC. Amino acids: CASDRDRYEQYF.

For the CDR3, the DNA is TGTGCCAGCAGCCAATTTCGCCCGAGCGGGGGATTCTACGAGCAGTACTTC. This codes for CASSQFRPSGGFYEQYF. The V gene is TRBV14, the J gene TRBJ2-7, with 8 nucleotides matching TRBD2. Trimming removed 2 bases from V and 3 bases from J; junction bases left unmatched: 12. The V gene's germline CDR1 is SGHDN and CDR2 FVKESK. This CDR3 is built from 17 residues.

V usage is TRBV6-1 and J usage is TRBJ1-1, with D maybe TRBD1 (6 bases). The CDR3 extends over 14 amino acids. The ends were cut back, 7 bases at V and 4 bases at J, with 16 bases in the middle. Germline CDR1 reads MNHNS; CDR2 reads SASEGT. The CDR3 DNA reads TGTGCCAGCACCCATAAGGGGGGGAGCACTGAAGCTTTCTTT. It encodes CASTHKGGSTEAFF.

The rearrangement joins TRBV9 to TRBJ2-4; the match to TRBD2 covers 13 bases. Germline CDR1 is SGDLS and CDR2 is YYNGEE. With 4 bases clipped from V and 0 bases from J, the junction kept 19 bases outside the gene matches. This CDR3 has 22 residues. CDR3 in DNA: TGTGCCAGCAGCCCCCAAACCCCCGGACTAGCGGGAGATCGTGGAGCCAAAAACATTCAGTACTTC. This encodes CASSPQTPGLAGDRGAKNIQYF.